The 13 T cell receptor beta chains below come from one sample, sequenced in a study of CD8 T cells in Susac syndrome. The authors reverse transcribed roughly 0.5 to 1 ug RNA with random hexamers. In TCRdb, the immunoSEQ multiplex PCR reads were re-called with MiXCR into one record per CDR3 protein. The sample includes about 180,000 distinct CDR3 sequences, about 96% of them seen just once. Sequenced input: CD4+ T cells from PBMCs. The receptor set was obtained from a human donor with Susac syndrome.

Here the CDR3 reads CASSYPSVRNTEAFF. CDR3 coding DNA: TGTGCCAGCAGCTATCCATCCGTCCGGAACACTGAAGCTTTCTTT. The chain is built from TRBV28 and TRBJ1-1; D gene uncertain. Germline V gene data show CDR1 as MDHEN and CDR2 as SYDVKM. The germline V and J ends were trimmed by 6 bases and 1 base, with 15 bases remaining between them. The CDR3 loop spans 15 amino acids.

The chain's CDR3 is CASSYTALGAPTEAFF. As DNA, the CDR3 is TGTGCCAGCAGTTACACCGCACTTGGGGCGCCCACTGAAGCTTTCTTT. The chain couples TRBV6-2 or TRBV6-3 to TRBJ1-1; D is perhaps TRBD1 (5 bases). V lost 2 bases to trimming and J lost 4 bases, with 17 bases between them. The length of the CDR3 is 16 residues. Germline CDR1 is MNHEY and CDR2 is SVGEGT.

The V and J genes are TRBV30 and TRBJ1-2; no definite D call. Trimming removed 5 bases at V and 0 bases at J, with 7 bases between. This CDR3 comprises 12 residues. CDR1 is GTSNPN, CDR2 SVGIG, per germline (reference sequence). CDR3: CAWELTNYGYTF. In DNA, the CDR3 is TGTGCCTGGGAACTTACTAACTATGGCTACACCTTC.

This clonotype was seen a few times. This chain uses TRBV7-9 with TRBJ1-1; D is undetermined. This CDR3 is 14 amino acids long. The ends were cut back, 3 bases at V and 0 bases at J, with 8 bases in the middle. The germline V gene has CDR1 SEHNR and CDR2 FQNEAQ (reference sequence). CDR3 DNA: TGTGCCAGCAGCTTGGCAGAGGTGAACACTGAAGCTTTCTTT. The encoded protein is CASSLAEVNTEAFF.

The V call is TRBV7-2, the J call TRBJ2-5; D perhaps matches TRBD1 (5 bases). V lost 3 bases and J 2 bases, leaving 16 bases between the germline ends. CDR3 length: 16 amino acids. From germline, CDR1 is SGHTA and CDR2 FQGNSA. The CDR3 region has the DNA TGTGCCAGCAGCTTGAGTTCAGGGATGGGGCAAGAGACCCAGTACTTC. Translation: CASSLSSGMGQETQYF.

The chain recombines TRBV10-3 with TRBJ2-7; a possible D gene is TRBD2 (6 bases). The V gene's germline CDR1 is ENHRY and CDR2 SYGVKD. Trimming stripped 3 bases from V and 0 bases from J, with 9 bases between. The CDR3 is 14 amino acids. The CDR3 coding sequence is TGTGCCATCAGTGATCGGGAGAGCTCCTACGAGCAGTACGTC. It encodes CAISDRESSYEQYV.

The chain joins TRBV15 to TRBJ2-4; D uncertain. With 5 bases removed from V and 7 bases from J, the gap between germline ends came to 6 bases. CDR1 and CDR2 from the germline V gene are LNHNV and YYDKDF (reference sequence). This CDR3 comprises 11 residues. The CDR3 DNA reads TGTGCCACCAGCTTAGCCAACATTCAGTACTTC. Translated, it gives CATSLANIQYF. Using reference TRBV15 and TRBJ2-4 for the parts outside the CDR3, the full variable domain is DAMVIQNPRYQVTQFGKPVTLSCSQTLNHNVMYWYQQKSSQAPKLLFHYYDKDFNNEADTPDNFQSRRPNTSFCFLDIRSPGLGDTAMYLCATSLANIQYFGAGTRLSVL.

The rearrangement uses TRBV10-3 and TRBJ2-5; D is uncertain. The CDR3 is 11 amino acids. V gave up 8 bases and J gave up 5 bases, with 9 bases separating them. Germline V gene lookup returns CDR1 ENHRY and CDR2 SYGVKD. The CDR3 region has the DNA TGTGCCATCGGCCGCCCGGAGACCCAGTACTTC. As protein: CAIGRPETQYF.

J is TRBJ2-7 and V is TRBV5-4; 7 bases are shared with TRBD1. From germline, CDR1 is SGHNT and CDR2 YYREEE (reference sequence). CDR3 size: 14 residues. The V and J ends lost 4 bases and 1 base, in that order; junction bases with no gene match: 5. CDR3 in DNA: TGTGCCAGCAGCGTCGGGACAGCATCCTACGAGCAGTACTTC. Amino acid sequence: CASSVGTASYEQYF.

This clonotype appeared once. The chain carries TRBV7-2 and TRBJ1-1; no reliable D call. Germline V gene data show CDR1 as SGHTA and CDR2 as FQGNSA. Between the trimmed V and J ends, which lost 6 bases and 8 bases, there was a span of 10 bases. The CDR3 extends over 11 amino acids. The CDR3 nucleotides are TGTGCCAGCAGTCAACAAACCGAAGCTTTCTTT. Its translation: CASSQQTEAFF.

This rearrangement joins TRBV11-1 to TRBJ2-3; 10 nucleotides agree with TRBD2. CDR1 is SGHAT, CDR2 FQDESV, per germline (reference sequence). V dropped 3 bases and J dropped 4; count of bases not matched to a gene: 4. This CDR3 has 15 amino acids. In DNA form, the CDR3 reads TGTGCCAGCAGCTTCTTCCTAGCGGGAGCAGATACGCAGTATTTT. This sequence encodes CASSFFLAGADTQYF.

The chain joins TRBV12-3 or TRBV12-4 to TRBJ1-5; tentative D call: TRBD1 (5 bases). V lost 1 base and J 5 bases, leaving 12 bases between the germline ends. The CDR3 spans 15 residues. DNA for the CDR3: TGTGCCAGCAGTTTAGACGTGGGGGTTGATCAGCCCCAGCATTTT. Amino acids: CASSLDVGVDQPQHF.

The genes are TRBV28 and TRBJ2-3; D ambiguous. This CDR3 is 16 amino acids long. CDR1 and CDR2 (germline): MDHEN, SYDVKM. V lost 4 bases and J 3 bases, leaving 17 bases between the germline ends. The CDR3: CASSSPWSLGTDTQYF. CDR3 nucleotide sequence: TGTGCCAGCAGTTCCCCCTGGTCCTTGGGAACAGATACGCAGTATTTT. Using reference TRBV28 and TRBJ2-3 for the parts outside the CDR3, the full variable domain is DVKVTQSSRYLVKRTGEKVFLECVQDMDHENMFWYRQDPGLGLRLIYFSYDVKMKEKGDIPEGYSVSREKKERFSLILESASTNQTSMYLCASSSPWSLGTDTQYFGPGTRLTVL.